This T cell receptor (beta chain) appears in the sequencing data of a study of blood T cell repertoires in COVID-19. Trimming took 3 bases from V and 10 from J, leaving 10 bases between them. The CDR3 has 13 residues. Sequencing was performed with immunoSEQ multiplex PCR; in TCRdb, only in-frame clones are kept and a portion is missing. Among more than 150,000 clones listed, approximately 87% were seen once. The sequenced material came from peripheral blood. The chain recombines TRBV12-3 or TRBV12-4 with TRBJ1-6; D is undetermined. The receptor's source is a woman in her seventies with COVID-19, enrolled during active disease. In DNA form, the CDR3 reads TGTGCCAGCAGTTTGGCCGGAGGCTCACCCCTCCACTTT. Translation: CASSLAGGSPLHF.